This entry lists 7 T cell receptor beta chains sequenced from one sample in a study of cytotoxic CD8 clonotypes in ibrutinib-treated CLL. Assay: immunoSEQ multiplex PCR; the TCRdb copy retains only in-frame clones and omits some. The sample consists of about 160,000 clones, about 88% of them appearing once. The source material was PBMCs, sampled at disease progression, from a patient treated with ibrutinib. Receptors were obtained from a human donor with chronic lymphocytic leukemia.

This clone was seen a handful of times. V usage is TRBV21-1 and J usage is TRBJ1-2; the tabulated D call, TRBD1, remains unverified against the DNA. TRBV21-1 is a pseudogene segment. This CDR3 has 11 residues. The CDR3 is CAKTLFTGYTF. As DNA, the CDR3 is TGTGCCAAGACACTTTTTACTGGCTACACCTTC.

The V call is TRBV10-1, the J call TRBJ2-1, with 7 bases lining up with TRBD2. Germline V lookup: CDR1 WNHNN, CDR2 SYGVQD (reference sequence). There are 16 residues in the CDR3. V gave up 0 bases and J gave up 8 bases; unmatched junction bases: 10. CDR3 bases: TGCGCCAGCAGTGAGTCAGGGACTAAGGTTTTGTATGAGCAGTTCTTC. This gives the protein CASSESGTKVLYEQFF.

The CDR3 spells CSVGNVQGSLQETQYF. For the CDR3, the DNA is TGCAGCGTTGGAAATGTACAGGGCTCCCTTCAAGAGACCCAGTACTTC. The chain employs TRBV29-1 and TRBJ2-5, with TRBD1 as a possible D gene (6 bases). CDR1 is SQVTM, CDR2 ANQGSEA, per germline. The V end was cut by 4 bases, the J end by 2 bases, with 20 bases between. This CDR3 has 16 amino acids.

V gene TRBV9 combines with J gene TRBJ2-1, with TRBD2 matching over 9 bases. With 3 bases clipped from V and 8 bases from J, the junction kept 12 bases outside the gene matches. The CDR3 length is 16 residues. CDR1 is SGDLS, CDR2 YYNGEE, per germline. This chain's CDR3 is CASSGWKREVGDEQFF. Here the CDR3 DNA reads TGTGCCAGCAGCGGATGGAAGCGGGAGGTTGGGGATGAGCAGTTCTTC. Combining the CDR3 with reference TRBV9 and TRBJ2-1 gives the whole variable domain DSGVTQTPKHLITATGQRVTLRCSPRSGDLSVYWYQQSLDQGLQFLIQYYNGEERAKGNILERFSAQQFPDLHSELNLSSLELGDSALYFCASSGWKREVGDEQFFGPGTRLTVL.

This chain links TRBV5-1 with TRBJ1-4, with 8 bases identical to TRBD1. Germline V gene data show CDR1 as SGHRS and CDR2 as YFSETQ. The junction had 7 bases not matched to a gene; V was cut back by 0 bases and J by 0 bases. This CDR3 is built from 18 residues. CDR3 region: CASSLARDRFATNEKLFF. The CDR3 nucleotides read TGCGCCAGCAGCTTGGCCAGGGACAGGTTTGCAACTAATGAAAAACTGTTTTTT. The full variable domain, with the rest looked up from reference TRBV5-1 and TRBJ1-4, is KAGVTQTPRYLIKTRGQQVTLSCSPISGHRSVSWYQQTPGQGLQFLFEYFSETQRNKGNFPGRFSGRQFSNSRSEMNVSTLELGDSALYLCASSLARDRFATNEKLFFGSGTQLSVL.

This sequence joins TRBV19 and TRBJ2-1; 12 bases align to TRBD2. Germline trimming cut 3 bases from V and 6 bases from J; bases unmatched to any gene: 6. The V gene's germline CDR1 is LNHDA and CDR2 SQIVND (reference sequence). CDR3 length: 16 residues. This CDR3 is CASSISSGRAINEQFF. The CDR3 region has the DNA TGTGCCAGTAGTATTTCTAGCGGGAGGGCCATCAATGAGCAGTTCTTC.

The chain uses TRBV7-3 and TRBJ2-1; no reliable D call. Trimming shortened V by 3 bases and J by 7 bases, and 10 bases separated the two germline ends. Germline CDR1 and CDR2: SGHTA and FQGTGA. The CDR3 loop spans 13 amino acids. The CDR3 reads CASSFIGENEQFF. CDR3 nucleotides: TGTGCCAGCAGCTTTATTGGGGAAAATGAGCAGTTCTTC.